This T cell receptor (beta chain) is from a study of T cells in Graves' hyperthyroidism and ophthalmopathy. The study's findings and limits: Stable hyperthyroidism was separated from ophthalmopathy by a model based on 13 V-J features. Peripheral blood also featured most of the thyroid clonotypes expanded above 0.001. Median prediction lead before ophthalmopathy onset was around seven months with the model.

TCR beta CDR3 sequences were amplified from RNA transcripts. The HTBI primer set was used in a first-round RT-PCR of the TCR CDR3. TCRdb re-analysed the multiplex PCR reads in MiXCR, keeping a single row per CDR3 protein. This repertoire shows 500,000 to 600,000 distinct CDR3 sequences, roughly 17% found once; its top ten account for around a sixth. Orbital computed tomography, thyroid ultrasound, serum thyroxine and TRAb, and clinical symptoms together informed the diagnoses. The ends lost 2 bases at V and 4 bases at J; junction bases unmatched: 15. CDR3 length: 18 amino acids. The germline V gene encodes CDR1 SGHRS and CDR2 YFSETQ. This clonotype was picked up a small number of times. Its antigen is still unknown.

The source material was blood. This receptor was taken from a woman between 18 and 29 years old with Graves' hyperthyroidism. This rearrangement joins TRBV5-1 to TRBJ2-1; the match to TRBD2 covers 7 bases. In nucleotides, the CDR3 is TGCGCCAGCAGCTTTAGGCCTGGGCGGGAGACGAAGTACAATGAGCAGTTCTTC. Its protein is CASSFRPGRETKYNEQFF. Complete variable domain (other parts from reference TRBV5-1 and TRBJ2-1): KAGVTQTPRYLIKTRGQQVTLSCSPISGHRSVSWYQQTPGQGLQFLFEYFSETQRNKGNFPGRFSGRQFSNSRSEMNVSTLELGDSALYLCASSFRPGRETKYNEQFFGPGTRLTVL.